This TCR beta chain was profiled in a study of cytomegalovirus exposure and HLA in healthy donors. As for the study in general: Around 77% of 300 to 450 genotyped donors fell in the Caucasian-associated ancestry cluster. Study-wide points: Roughly uniform sequencing depth across donors was assumed, possibly incorrectly. The classifier, whose performance was assessed in both the original and validation cohorts, reportedly diagnosed cytomegalovirus status with high specificity and sensitivity. Earlier results showed most TCR beta V segments being productive about 87% or about 30% of the time.

Losses at the gene ends were 1 base for V and 1 base for J; bases not matched to a gene: 6. Germline assignment: CDR1 SGHVS and CDR2 FNYEAQ. This CDR3 comprises 17 residues. With respect to this clone: Antigen: not known.

The study ran its PCR with 60 Vbeta and 13 Jbeta primers. Assay used: immunoSEQ multiplex PCR; TCRdb lists only in-frame clones, some missing. The sample shows under 300,000 clones, 85% to 95% of them seen only once. The gene calls are TRBV7-6 and TRBJ1-5; 8 positions agree with TRBD1. Sequenced: PBMCs. The receptor was isolated from a girl aged 2 to 9 in good health and CMV-seronegative. CDR3 nucleotide sequence: TGTGCCAGCAGCTTAGGGGCCACAGGGGGGAGCAATCAGCCCCAGCATTTT. Encoded protein: CASSLGATGGSNQPQHF.